This T cell receptor beta chain was profiled in a study of blood T cell repertoires in COVID-19. CDR3 length: 16 amino acids. V was pared by 3 bases and J by 7 bases, with 6 bases of the junction left unmatched. Germline V CDR1 and CDR2: SNHLY, FYNNEI. Original methodology: Estimation of nucleated cell counts was performed using reference gene primer amplification. The table came from immunoSEQ multiplex PCR; TCRdb's copy has only in-frame clones and leaves some out. Clone size and V and J calls were adopted from that table, with D and trimming inferred from the DNA. Found here are some 52,000 clones, just over 85% of them singletons; the top ten hold 11% to 15%.

Specimen: peripheral blood. This clonotype was sampled from a man aged 65-85 years with acute or convalescent COVID-19. The chain couples TRBV2 to TRBJ2-2; TRBD2 matches at 12 bases. The DNA for the CDR3 is TGTGCCAGCAGTGATAAACTAGCGGGAGGAGGCGGGGAGCTGTTTTTT. The encoded protein is CASSDKLAGGGGELFF.